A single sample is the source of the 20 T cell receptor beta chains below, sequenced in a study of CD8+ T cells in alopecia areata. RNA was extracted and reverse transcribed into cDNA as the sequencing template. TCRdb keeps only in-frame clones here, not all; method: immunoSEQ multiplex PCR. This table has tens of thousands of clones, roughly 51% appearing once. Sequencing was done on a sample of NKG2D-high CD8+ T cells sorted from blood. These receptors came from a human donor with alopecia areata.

The CDR3, as DNA: TGTGCCAGCAGCGTAGTCGGTGAAGAGACCCAGTACTTC. Encoded protein: CASSVVGEETQYF. V usage is TRBV9 and J usage is TRBJ2-5, with D uncertain. The V end was cut by 0 bases, the J end by 3 bases, with 6 bases between. The CDR3 extends over 13 amino acids. In germline, CDR1 is SGDLS, CDR2 YYNGEE.

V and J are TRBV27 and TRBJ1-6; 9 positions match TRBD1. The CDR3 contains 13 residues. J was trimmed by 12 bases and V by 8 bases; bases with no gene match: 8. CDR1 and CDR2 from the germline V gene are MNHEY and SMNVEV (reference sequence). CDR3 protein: CASRTGVEGPLHF. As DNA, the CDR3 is TGTGCCAGCCGGACAGGGGTTGAGGGACCCCTCCACTTT.

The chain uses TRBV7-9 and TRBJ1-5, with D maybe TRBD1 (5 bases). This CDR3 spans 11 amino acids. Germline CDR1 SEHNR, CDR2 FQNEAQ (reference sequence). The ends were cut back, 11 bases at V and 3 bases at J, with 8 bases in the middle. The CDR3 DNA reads TGTGCCTTGGGGGACAATCAGCCCCAGCATTTT. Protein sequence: CALGDNQPQHF. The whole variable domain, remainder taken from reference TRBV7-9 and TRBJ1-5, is DTGVSQNPRHKITKRGQNVTFRCDPISEHNRLYWYRQTLGQGPEFLTYFQNEAQLEKSRLLSDRFSAERPKGSFSTLEIQRTEQGDSAMYLCALGDNQPQHFGDGTRLSIL.

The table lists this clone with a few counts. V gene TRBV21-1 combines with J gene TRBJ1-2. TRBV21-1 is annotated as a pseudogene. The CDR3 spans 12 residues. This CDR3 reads CASGYALGGYTF. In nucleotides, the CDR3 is TGTGCCAGCGGCTACGCCTTGGGAGGCTACACCTTC.

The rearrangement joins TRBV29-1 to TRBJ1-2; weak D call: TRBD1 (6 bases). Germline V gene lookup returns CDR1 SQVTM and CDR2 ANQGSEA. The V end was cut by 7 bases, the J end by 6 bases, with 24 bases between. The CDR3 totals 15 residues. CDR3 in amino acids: CSAGDGGFFDDGYTF. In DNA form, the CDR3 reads TGCAGCGCAGGGGACGGGGGTTTTTTTGACGATGGCTACACCTTC.

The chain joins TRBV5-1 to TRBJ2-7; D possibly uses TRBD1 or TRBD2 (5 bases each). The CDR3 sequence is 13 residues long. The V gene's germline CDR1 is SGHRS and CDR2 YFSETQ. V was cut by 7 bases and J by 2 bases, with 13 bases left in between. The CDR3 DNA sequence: TGCGCCAGCGGGGACGGGTCCGCCTACGAGCAGTACTTC. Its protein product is CASGDGSAYEQYF. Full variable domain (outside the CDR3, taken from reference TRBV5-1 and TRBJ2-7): KAGVTQTPRYLIKTRGQQVTLSCSPISGHRSVSWYQQTPGQGLQFLFEYFSETQRNKGNFPGRFSGRQFSNSRSEMNVSTLELGDSALYLCASGDGSAYEQYFGPGTRLTVT.

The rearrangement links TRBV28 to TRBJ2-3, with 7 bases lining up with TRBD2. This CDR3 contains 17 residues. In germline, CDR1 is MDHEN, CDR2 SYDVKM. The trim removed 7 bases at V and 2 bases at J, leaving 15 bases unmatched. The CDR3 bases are TGTGCCAGCAACAATTTCGGGAGCGGGGCTCACACAGATACGCAGTATTTT. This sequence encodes CASNNFGSGAHTDTQYF.

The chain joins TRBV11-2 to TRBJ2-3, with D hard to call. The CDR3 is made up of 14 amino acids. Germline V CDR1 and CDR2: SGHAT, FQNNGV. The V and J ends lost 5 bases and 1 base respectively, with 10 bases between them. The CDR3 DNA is TGTGCCAGCAGCGCCAATACTCGCACAGATACGCAGTATTTT. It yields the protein CASSANTRTDTQYF.

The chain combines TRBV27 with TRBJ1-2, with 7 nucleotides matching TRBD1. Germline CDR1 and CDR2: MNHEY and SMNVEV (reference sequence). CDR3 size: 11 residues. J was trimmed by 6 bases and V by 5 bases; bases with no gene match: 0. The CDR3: CASSQGDGYTF. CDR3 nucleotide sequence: TGTGCCAGCAGTCAGGGGGATGGCTACACCTTC.

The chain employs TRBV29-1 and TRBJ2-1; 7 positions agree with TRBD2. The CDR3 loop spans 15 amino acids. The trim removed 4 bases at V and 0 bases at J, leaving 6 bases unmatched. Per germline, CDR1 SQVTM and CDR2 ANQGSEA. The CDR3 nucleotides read TGCAGCGTTGTGACGCGGGAGAGCTCCTACAATGAGCAGTTCTTC. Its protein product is CSVVTRESSYNEQFF.

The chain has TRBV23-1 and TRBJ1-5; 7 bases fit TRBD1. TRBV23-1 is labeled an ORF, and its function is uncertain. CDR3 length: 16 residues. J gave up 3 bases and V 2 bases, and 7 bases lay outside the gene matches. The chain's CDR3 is CASSQGKGAPNQPQHF. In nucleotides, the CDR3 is TGCGCCAGCAGTCAAGGTAAGGGGGCTCCCAATCAGCCCCAGCATTTT.

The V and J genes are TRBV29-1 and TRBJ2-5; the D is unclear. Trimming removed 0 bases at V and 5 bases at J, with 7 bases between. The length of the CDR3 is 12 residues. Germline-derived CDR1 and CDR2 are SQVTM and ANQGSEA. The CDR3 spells CSVEDLEETQYF. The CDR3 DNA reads TGCAGCGTTGAAGATTTGGAGGAGACCCAGTACTTC.

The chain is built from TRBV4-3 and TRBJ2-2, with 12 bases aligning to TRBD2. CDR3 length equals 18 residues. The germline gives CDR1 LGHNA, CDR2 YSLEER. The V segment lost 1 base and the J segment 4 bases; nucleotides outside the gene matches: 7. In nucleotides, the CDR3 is TGCGCCAGCAGCCAAGCTGGGACTAGCGGGTGGGGCACCGGGGAGCTGTTTTTT. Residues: CASSQAGTSGWGTGELFF.

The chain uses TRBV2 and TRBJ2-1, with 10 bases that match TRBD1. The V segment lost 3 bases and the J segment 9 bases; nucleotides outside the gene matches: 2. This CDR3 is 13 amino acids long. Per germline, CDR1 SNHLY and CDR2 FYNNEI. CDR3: CASSEGQGFEQFF. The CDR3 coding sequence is TGTGCCAGCAGTGAGGGACAGGGGTTTGAGCAGTTCTTC.

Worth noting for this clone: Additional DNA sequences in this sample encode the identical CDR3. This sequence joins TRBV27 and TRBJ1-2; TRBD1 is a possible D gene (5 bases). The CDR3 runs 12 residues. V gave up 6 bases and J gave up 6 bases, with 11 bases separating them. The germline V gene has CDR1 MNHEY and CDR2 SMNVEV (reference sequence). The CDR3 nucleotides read TGTGCCAGCAGCCCCGGGACGGATGGCTACACCTTC. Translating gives CASSPGTDGYTF.

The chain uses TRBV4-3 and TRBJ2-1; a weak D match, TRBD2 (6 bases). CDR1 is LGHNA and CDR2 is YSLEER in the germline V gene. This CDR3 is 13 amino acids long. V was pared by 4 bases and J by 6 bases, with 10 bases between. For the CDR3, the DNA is TGCGCCAGCAGCCCACTAGCATCCAATGAGCAGTTCTTC. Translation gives CASSPLASNEQFF.

CDR3 in DNA: TGTGCCTGGAGTGTACGTAGCGGGGGATCAGATACGCAGTATTTT. Its translation is CAWSVRSGGSDTQYF. The chain employs TRBV30 and TRBJ2-3, with TRBD2 identical over 9 bases. From germline, CDR1 is GTSNPN and CDR2 SVGIG (reference sequence). The V and J ends lost 0 bases and 4 bases, in that order; junction bases with no gene match: 5. This CDR3 is built from 15 residues.

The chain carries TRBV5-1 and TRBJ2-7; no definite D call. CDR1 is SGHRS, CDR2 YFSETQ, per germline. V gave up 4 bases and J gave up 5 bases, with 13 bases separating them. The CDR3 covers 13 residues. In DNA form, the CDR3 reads TGCGCCAGCAGCCCGATCTGGACGGACGAGCAGTACTTC. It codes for CASSPIWTDEQYF.

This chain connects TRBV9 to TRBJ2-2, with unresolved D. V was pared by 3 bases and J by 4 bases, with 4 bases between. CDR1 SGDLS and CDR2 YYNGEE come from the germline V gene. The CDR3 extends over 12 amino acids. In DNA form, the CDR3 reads TGTGCCAGCAGCGGGCTCACCGGGGAGCTGTTTTTT. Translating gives CASSGLTGELFF. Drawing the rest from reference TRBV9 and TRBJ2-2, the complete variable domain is DSGVTQTPKHLITATGQRVTLRCSPRSGDLSVYWYQQSLDQGLQFLIQYYNGEERAKGNILERFSAQQFPDLHSELNLSSLELGDSALYFCASSGLTGELFFGEGSRLTVL.

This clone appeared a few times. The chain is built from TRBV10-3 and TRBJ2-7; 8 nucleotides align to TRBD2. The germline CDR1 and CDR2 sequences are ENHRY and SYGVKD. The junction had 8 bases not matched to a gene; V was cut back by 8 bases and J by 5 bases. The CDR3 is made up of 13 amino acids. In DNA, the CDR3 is TGTGCCATCGGCCCGGGGGGGACTAACGAGCAGTACTTC. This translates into CAIGPGGTNEQYF.